A single T cell receptor beta chain is shown here with its context. The antigen is undetermined. This sample is part of a study of cytomegalovirus exposure and HLA in healthy donors. As for the study in general: For the roughly 400 genotyped donors, about 79% fell within the Caucasian-associated ancestry cluster.

Primers: 60 Vbeta forward and 13 Jbeta reverse. TCRdb's copy holds only in-frame clones and misses some; the assay was immunoSEQ multiplex PCR. This table has under 200,000 clones, 62% appearing once. Overall study results and limits: It was taken for granted in presence/absence analyses that sequencing depth across donors was roughly uniform. TCR beta sequences reportedly predicted most subjects' HLA-A and HLA-B alleles accurately.

Sequenced sample: PBMCs. The source is a man in his forties in good health and CMV-seronegative.

The DNA of the CDR3 is TGTGCCAGCACACGACAGGGGGCGAGTTCACCCCTCCACTTT. Translating gives CASTRQGASSPLHF. This chain joins TRBV2 and TRBJ1-6; 10 bases are a match to TRBD1. The V gene end was trimmed by 7 bases and the J gene end by 9 bases; junction bases not matched to a gene: 6. This CDR3 region has 14 residues. Germline CDR1 reads SNHLY; CDR2 reads FYNNEI.